Following are 12 T cell receptor beta chains from one sample sequenced in a study of cytomegalovirus exposure and HLA in healthy donors (dated by TCRdb to 2017 to 2019). The library was generated by the immunoSEQ multiplex PCR assay. A mixture of 60 forward primers for TCR Vbeta segments and 13 reverse primers for TCR Jbeta segments was used in the multiplex PCR. The clones in this table, taken by TCRdb from immuneACCESS, are in-frame only. Not every clone is retained; where verified, under half of the shortfall comes from an unresolved V gene, and the cause of the rest is unknown. A total of 190,000 or so clones appear in this sample, 79% of them only once. The ten largest clones add up to over 1.5% of the sample. What was sequenced was PBMCs. Every receptor here comes from a girl between 5 and 17 years old in good health and CMV-seropositive.

CDR3 sequence: CASSMGGENTEAFF. CDR3 in DNA: TGTGCCAGTAGTATGGGAGGGGAGAACACTGAAGCTTTCTTT. This chain links TRBV19 with TRBJ1-1; maybe TRBD1 (5 bases). In germline, CDR1 is LNHDA, CDR2 SQIVND (reference sequence). CDR3 size: 14 residues. Trimming took 3 bases from V and 1 from J, leaving 9 bases between them.

V gene TRBV4-1 combines with J gene TRBJ2-2; 8 nucleotides agree with TRBD2. CDR1 is MGHRA and CDR2 is YSYEKL in the germline V gene. V shed 3 bases and J 2 bases; nucleotides not matched to a gene: 2. The CDR3 runs 15 residues. The CDR3 here is CASSQRGDNTGELFF. In nucleotides, the CDR3 is TGCGCCAGCAGCCAGCGGGGGGACAACACCGGGGAGCTGTTTTTT.

The V call is TRBV10-3, the J call TRBJ2-3; TRBD2 matches at 10 bases. Germline CDR1 ENHRY, CDR2 SYGVKD. With V trimmed by 2 bases and J by 6 bases, 8 bases remained unmatched. The CDR3 loop spans 16 amino acids. The CDR3 bases are TGTGCCATCAGTGAGGGCAGCGGGGGGGCCGCTGATACGCAGTATTTT. The encoded protein is CAISEGSGGAADTQYF.

Points on this clone: This CDR3 is also generated by other DNA sequences in the sample. V usage is TRBV5-1 and J usage is TRBJ1-1, with 9 bases fitting TRBD1. The CDR3 totals 14 residues. With 0 bases clipped from V and 4 bases from J, the junction kept 1 base outside the gene matches. The germline CDR1 and CDR2 sequences are SGHRS and YFSETQ. The CDR3 nucleotides read TGCGCCAGCAGCTTGGGGGACAGGGTCACTGAAGCTTTCTTT. It codes for CASSLGDRVTEAFF.

The chain carries TRBV15 and TRBJ1-6; TRBD1 is a possible D gene (5 bases). Germline CDR1 and CDR2: LNHNV and YYDKDF (reference sequence). The CDR3 runs 16 residues. V was cut by 1 base and J by 7 bases, with 14 bases left in between. The CDR3 sequence is CATSRGIGAGNSPLHF. CDR3 DNA: TGTGCCACCAGCAGAGGGATAGGGGCCGGGAATTCACCCCTCCACTTT. Filled out from reference TRBV15 and TRBJ1-6, the complete variable domain reads DAMVIQNPRYQVTQFGKPVTLSCSQTLNHNVMYWYQQKSSQAPKLLFHYYDKDFNNEADTPDNFQSRRPNTSFCFLDIRSPGLGDTAMYLCATSRGIGAGNSPLHFGNGTRLTVT.

The chain uses TRBV7-2 and TRBJ2-7; TRBD1 matches 9 bases. This CDR3 spans 14 amino acids. Germline loops: CDR1 SGHTA, CDR2 FQGNSA. V lost 5 bases, J lost 5 bases, and 7 bases stayed unmatched. CDR3 protein: CASSTGTGYHEQYF. CDR3 nucleotide sequence: TGTGCCAGCAGCACCGGGACAGGGTACCACGAGCAGTACTTC.

This clone was observed a few times. The rearrangement joins TRBV25-1 to TRBJ2-7; 11 positions match TRBD2. Germline CDR1 reads MGHDK; CDR2 reads SYGVNS. V shed 0 bases and J 8 bases; nucleotides not matched to a gene: 6. This CDR3 has 15 amino acids. DNA of the CDR3: TGTGCCAGCAGTGAATATCTACTAGCGGGAGAAAAGCAGTACTTC. This gives the protein CASSEYLLAGEKQYF.

This chain connects TRBV10-3 to TRBJ1-6; a weak D match, TRBD1 (5 bases). Trimming removed 6 bases at V and 0 bases at J, with 12 bases between. In germline, CDR1 is ENHRY, CDR2 SYGVKD. CDR3 length: 16 amino acids. CDR3 protein: CAIRGDLGSYNSPLHF. The CDR3 DNA is TGTGCCATCAGGGGGGACTTGGGCTCCTATAATTCACCCCTCCACTTT.

The chain has TRBV6-1 and TRBJ2-1; D ambiguous. The CDR3 is made up of 14 amino acids. The germline gives CDR1 MNHNS, CDR2 SASEGT. V was trimmed by 6 bases and J by 4 bases, leaving 13 bases between them. The CDR3 here is CASRIDDWYNEQFF. The CDR3 DNA follows: TGTGCCAGCAGAATTGACGACTGGTACAATGAGCAGTTCTTC.

The rearrangement uses TRBV27 and TRBJ2-3, with D perhaps TRBD2 (6 bases). Germline CDR1 and CDR2: MNHEY and SMNVEV (reference sequence). CDR3 length equals 13 residues. Trimming left V 8 bases short and J 1 base short, with 10 bases between. The chain's CDR3 is CASCRRGTDTQYF. DNA for the CDR3: TGTGCCAGCTGTCGGAGGGGCACAGATACGCAGTATTTT.

This CDR3 reads CASSARGVSTDTQYF. In DNA form, the CDR3 reads TGTGCCAGCAGTGCGCGGGGGGTCAGCACAGATACGCAGTATTTT. The chain couples TRBV6-4 to TRBJ2-3; 8 nucleotides match TRBD2. Trimming at V came to 4 bases and at J to 0 bases, leaving 3 bases not matched to a gene. The CDR3 is made up of 15 amino acids. Germline V gene lookup returns CDR1 MRHNA and CDR2 SNTAGT.

The chain couples TRBV9 to TRBJ2-5; TRBD2 matches 8 bases. CDR3 length equals 16 residues. Germline loops: CDR1 SGDLS, CDR2 YYNGEE. With V trimmed by 0 bases and J by 1 base, 5 bases remained unmatched. The CDR3 DNA sequence: TGTGCCAGCAGCGTAGCCCCCACTAGCGGCCAAGAGACCCAGTACTTC. Protein product: CASSVAPTSGQETQYF.